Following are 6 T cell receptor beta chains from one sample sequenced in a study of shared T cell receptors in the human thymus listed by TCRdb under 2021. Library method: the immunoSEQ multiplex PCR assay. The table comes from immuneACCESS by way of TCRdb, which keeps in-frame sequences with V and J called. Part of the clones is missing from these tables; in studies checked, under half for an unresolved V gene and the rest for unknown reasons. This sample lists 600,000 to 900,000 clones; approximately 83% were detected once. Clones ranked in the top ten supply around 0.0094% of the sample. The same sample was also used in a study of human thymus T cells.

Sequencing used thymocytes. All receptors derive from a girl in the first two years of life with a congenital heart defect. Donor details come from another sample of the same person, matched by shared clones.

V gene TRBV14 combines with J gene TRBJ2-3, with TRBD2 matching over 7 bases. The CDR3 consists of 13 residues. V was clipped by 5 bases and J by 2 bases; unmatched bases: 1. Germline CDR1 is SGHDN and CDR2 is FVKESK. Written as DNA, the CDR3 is TGTGCCAGCAGCTGGGACTACACAGATACGCAGTATTTT. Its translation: CASSWDYTDTQYF.

The CDR3 here is CASSLTNPGGPGTDTQYF. CDR3 nucleotides: TGTGCCAGCAGCTTGACTAACCCGGGGGGGCCCGGCACAGATACGCAGTATTTT. This rearrangement joins TRBV11-3 to TRBJ2-3; 8 bases line up with TRBD2. Germline V gives CDR1 SGHNT, CDR2 YENEEA. After removal of 3 bases from V and 1 base from J, the junction contained 12 bases not matched to a gene. The CDR3 length is 18 residues.

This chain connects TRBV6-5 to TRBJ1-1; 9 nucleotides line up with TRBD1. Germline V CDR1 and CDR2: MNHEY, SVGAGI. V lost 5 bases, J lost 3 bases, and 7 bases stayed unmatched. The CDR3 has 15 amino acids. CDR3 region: CASSPNRDRDTEAFF. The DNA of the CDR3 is TGTGCCAGCAGTCCGAACAGGGACAGGGACACTGAAGCTTTCTTT.

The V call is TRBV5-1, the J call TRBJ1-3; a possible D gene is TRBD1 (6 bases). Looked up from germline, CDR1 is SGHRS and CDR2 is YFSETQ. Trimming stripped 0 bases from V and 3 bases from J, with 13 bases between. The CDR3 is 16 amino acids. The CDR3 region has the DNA TGCGCCAGCAGCTTGGCCGGGGACACCAGTGGAAACACCATATATTTT. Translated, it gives CASSLAGDTSGNTIYF.

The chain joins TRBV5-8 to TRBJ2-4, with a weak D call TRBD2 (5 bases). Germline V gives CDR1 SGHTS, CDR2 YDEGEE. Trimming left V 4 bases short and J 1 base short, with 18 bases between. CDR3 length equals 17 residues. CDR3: CASSGPPSRGAKNIQYF. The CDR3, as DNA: TGTGCCAGCAGCGGGCCCCCCAGCAGAGGGGCCAAAAACATTCAGTACTTC.

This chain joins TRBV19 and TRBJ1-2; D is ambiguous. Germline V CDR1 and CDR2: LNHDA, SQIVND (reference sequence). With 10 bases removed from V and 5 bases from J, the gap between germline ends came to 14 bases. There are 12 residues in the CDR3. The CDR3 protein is CATKTASYGYTF. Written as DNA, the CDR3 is TGTGCCACCAAGACTGCCTCTTATGGCTACACCTTC.